One and the same sample provided the 30 T cell receptor beta chains below, sequenced in a study of type 1 and type 2 diabetes patients. PCR was run on genomic DNA. Amplification of the beta chain CDR3 used 30 forward and 13 reverse multiplex primers. MiXCR, run by TCRdb on the multiplex PCR reads, gives a single entry per CDR3 protein. The repertoire holds under 300,000 distinct CDR3 sequences, with more than 45% as singletons. The sequencing input was peripheral blood mononuclear cells (PBMCs). Receptors were obtained from a man aged 18 to 29 with type 2 diabetes.

The chain carries TRBV12-3 or TRBV12-4 and TRBJ2-3; D gene unclear. V lost 7 bases, J lost 2 bases, and 4 bases lay in between. The CDR3 is made up of 11 amino acids. CDR3 protein: CASTVTDTQYF. CDR3 DNA: TGTGCCAGCACCGTCACAGATACGCAGTATTTT.

The CDR3 nucleotides read TGTGCCAGTAGTATATTACTAGCGGGAGGGTCTGATGATACGCAGTATTTT. This codes for CASSILLAGGSDDTQYF. The chain has TRBV19 and TRBJ2-3; 13 bases align to TRBD2. CDR1 is LNHDA and CDR2 is SQIVND in the germline V gene (reference sequence). CDR3 length equals 17 residues. Unmatched junction bases numbered 8, after V lost 2 bases and J lost 6 bases.

The chain uses TRBV6-6 and TRBJ1-1; weak D call: TRBD1 (6 bases). Trimming shortened V by 7 bases and J by 5 bases, and 14 bases separated the two germline ends. This CDR3 has 13 amino acids. Germline lookup yields CDR1 MNHNY and CDR2 SVGAGI (reference sequence). The CDR3 DNA is TGTGCCAGCATGGTCGCAGGGGTAACTGAAGCTTTCTTT. Amino acid sequence: CASMVAGVTEAFF.

The V gene is TRBV29-1, the J gene TRBJ1-1; D is unclear. Germline CDR1 SQVTM, CDR2 ANQGSEA. The CDR3 covers 12 residues. Trimming pared 5 bases from V and 6 bases from J, leaving 13 bases between. The DNA for the CDR3 is TGCAGCGTTTTAAGAGGGAATCCTGAAGCTTTCTTT. Its protein is CSVLRGNPEAFF.

The gene calls are TRBV19 and TRBJ2-3, with 10 bases lining up with TRBD2. The junction had 8 bases not matched to a gene; V was cut back by 6 bases and J by 5 bases. This CDR3 region has 15 residues. CDR1 LNHDA and CDR2 SQIVND come from the germline V gene (reference sequence). The CDR3 DNA is TGTGCCAGTAGGAACCTAGCGGGAGTAGGAGATACGCAGTATTTT. Amino acids: CASRNLAGVGDTQYF. The full variable domain, in which reference TRBV19 and TRBJ2-3 provide the parts outside the CDR3, is DGGITQSPKYLFRKEGQNVTLSCEQNLNHDAMYWYRQDPGQGLRLIYYSQIVNDFQKGDIAEGYSVSREKKESFPLTVTSAQKNPTAFYLCASRNLAGVGDTQYFGPGTRLTVL.

This chain connects TRBV10-2 to TRBJ2-2; D not resolved. CDR3 length: 13 residues. Germline V gives CDR1 WSHSY, CDR2 SAAADI. Trimming cost V 8 bases and J 6 bases, with 13 bases left between them. The CDR3 region has the DNA TGCGCCAGCGTGGACCCCCCAGCCGGGGAGCTGTTTTTT. Translated: CASVDPPAGELFF.

This clonotype was seen repeatedly, ten times or more. The chain joins TRBV7-6 to TRBJ1-2, with D unclear. Trimming removed 6 bases from V and 6 bases from J, with 17 bases in between. This CDR3 has 14 residues. Germline values: CDR1 SGHVS, CDR2 FNYEAQ. In nucleotides, the CDR3 is TGTGCCAGCAGTTACCTCCAGGCAAGAGATGGCTACACCTTC. It translates to CASSYLQARDGYTF.

The chain recombines TRBV29-1 with TRBJ1-4; tentative D call: TRBD1 (5 bases). Germline V gene data show CDR1 as SQVTM and CDR2 as ANQGSEA. The germline V and J ends were trimmed by 7 bases and 4 bases, with 10 bases remaining between them. The CDR3 sequence is 12 residues long. CDR3 residues: CSAQGRNEKLFF. CDR3 DNA sequence: TGCAGCGCTCAGGGCCGTAATGAAAAACTGTTTTTT.

The sample holds one count of this clonotype. V usage is TRBV27 and J usage is TRBJ2-2; no firm D call. Trimming stripped 9 bases from V and 0 bases from J, with 11 bases between. This CDR3 comprises 14 residues. Per germline, CDR1 MNHEY and CDR2 SMNVEV (reference sequence). The CDR3 protein is CASSGNANTGELFF. The CDR3 DNA reads as TGTGCCAGTTCAGGAAACGCGAACACCGGGGAGCTGTTTTTT.

The CDR3 region has the DNA TGTGCCAGCAAAGGGAGCAGGACGACCTACGAGCAGTACTTC. This codes for CASKGSRTTYEQYF. The rearrangement links TRBV7-3 to TRBJ2-7; the D gene is possibly TRBD2 (5 bases). CDR3 size: 14 residues. V was cut by 7 bases and J by 2 bases, with 15 bases left in between. Germline CDR1 is SGHTA and CDR2 is FQGTGA.

V usage is TRBV19 and J usage is TRBJ2-7; 7 bases map to TRBD1. The V gene's germline CDR1 is LNHDA and CDR2 SQIVND (reference sequence). This CDR3 is built from 11 residues. V dropped 7 bases and J dropped 4; count of bases not matched to a gene: 1. CDR3 residues: CASMDRYEQYF. The CDR3 nucleotides read TGTGCCAGTATGGACAGGTACGAGCAGTACTTC.

There are a few counts of this clonotype. The chain employs TRBV2 and TRBJ1-2; 7 nucleotides line up with TRBD1. V was clipped by 3 bases and J by 4 bases; unmatched bases: 5. The CDR3 consists of 14 residues. Germline V CDR1 and CDR2: SNHLY, FYNNEI. The CDR3 DNA reads as TGTGCCAGCAGTGAGCGAGGGGGCCTCTATGGCTACACCTTC. Translating it yields CASSERGGLYGYTF.

The chain carries TRBV19 and TRBJ2-1, with no clear D. The CDR3 runs 12 residues. CDR1 and CDR2 from the germline V gene are LNHDA and SQIVND (reference sequence). V lost 9 bases and J lost 8, with 14 bases in between. The CDR3 here is CASSLIGHEQFF. CDR3 nucleotide sequence: TGTGCCAGCAGTTTAATCGGGCATGAGCAGTTCTTC. The variable domain in full, completed from reference TRBV19 and TRBJ2-1, reads DGGITQSPKYLFRKEGQNVTLSCEQNLNHDAMYWYRQDPGQGLRLIYYSQIVNDFQKGDIAEGYSVSREKKESFPLTVTSAQKNPTAFYLCASSLIGHEQFFGPGTRLTVL.

This clonotype was counted a few times. The chain employs TRBV5-1 and TRBJ2-2, with D unresolved. The CDR3 is 15 residues long. V lost 1 base and J 1 base, leaving 8 bases between the germline ends. CDR1 is SGHRS, CDR2 YFSETQ, per germline. The CDR3 reads CASSLRPGNTGELFF. The CDR3 coding sequence is TGCGCCAGCAGCTTGAGGCCAGGGAACACCGGGGAGCTGTTTTTT.

The chain links TRBV7-2 to TRBJ2-7, with TRBD1 as a possible D gene (5 bases). The length of the CDR3 is 13 residues. Trimming left V 3 bases short and J 4 bases short, with 10 bases between. The germline V gene has CDR1 SGHTA and CDR2 FQGNSA. CDR3 residues: CASSFQGGYEQYF. As DNA, the CDR3 is TGTGCCAGCAGCTTCCAGGGTGGGTACGAGCAGTACTTC.

This clonotype has ten or more counts. The chain recombines TRBV15 with TRBJ2-6; the D is unclear. V lost 0 bases, J lost 2 bases, and 11 bases lay in between. This CDR3 contains 17 residues. Germline-derived CDR1 and CDR2 are LNHNV and YYDKDF (reference sequence). The CDR3 bases are TGTGCCACCAGCAGAGATGGATGGGGTACTGGGGCCAACGTCCTGACTTTC. This encodes CATSRDGWGTGANVLTF.

Comments on this clonotype: This is likely a read error, given that the CDR3 carries no conserved phenylalanine or tryptophan at its end. The V and J genes are TRBV5-1 and TRBJ1-1; D gene uncertain. V was trimmed by 6 bases and J by 6 bases, leaving 24 bases between them. The CDR3 sequence is 16 residues long. CDR1 and CDR2 (germline): SGHRS, YFSETQ. In DNA, the CDR3 is TGCGCCAGCACCTTAGGCGACGAGGTGCCGCGGGCTGAAGCTTTCCTT. It encodes CASTLGDEVPRAEAFL.

In its sample, this clonotype was seen a few times. The rearrangement links TRBV20-1 to TRBJ2-7, with 9 positions matching TRBD2. V shed 6 bases and J 2 bases; nucleotides not matched to a gene: 8. CDR1 is DFQATT and CDR2 is SNEGSKA in the germline V gene (reference sequence). The CDR3 totals 14 residues. CDR3 amino acids: CSASPSGTTYEQYF. In nucleotides, the CDR3 is TGCAGTGCATCTCCTAGCGGGACAACCTACGAGCAGTACTTC.

This clonotype was seen a handful of times. The gene calls are TRBV7-2 and TRBJ1-1; a possible D gene is TRBD1 (6 bases). V lost 5 bases to trimming and J lost 1 base, with 14 bases between them. From germline, CDR1 is SGHTA and CDR2 FQGNSA. The CDR3 consists of 15 residues. CDR3: CASSLSGAGNTEAFF. The CDR3 bases are TGTGCCAGCAGCCTCTCAGGGGCAGGGAACACTGAAGCTTTCTTT.

Note on this clonotype: At one of its ends the junction is not consistent with the germline gene, which may arise from a read error. V usage is TRBV19 and J usage is TRBJ1-5; no clear D. The CDR3 loop spans 12 amino acids. Germline CDR1 reads LNHDA; CDR2 reads SQIVND (reference sequence). The CDR3 spells CASSSGMQHQHF. DNA of the CDR3: TGTGCCAGTAGTTCCGGCATGCAGCACCAGCATTTT.

V and J are TRBV11-1 and TRBJ1-5, with TRBD1 matching 10 bases. Germline lookup yields CDR1 SGHAT and CDR2 FQDESV (reference sequence). The CDR3 consists of 18 residues. Trimming removed 3 bases from V and 2 bases from J; junction bases left unmatched: 10. The CDR3 nucleotides read TGTGCCAGCAGCTTGGTGGGGACAGGGGATAGATGCAATCAGCCCCAGCATTTT. This codes for CASSLVGTGDRCNQPQHF.

About this clonotype: This may stem from a read error, because a much larger clone lies one nucleotide away. The CDR3 DNA reads as TGTGCCAGCAGGCGCGGACAGGGGAGGACCGGGGAGCAGTTTTTT. This codes for CASRRGQGRTGEQFF. The rearrangement links TRBV2 to TRBJ2-2; 9 bases are shared with TRBD1. The CDR3 sequence is 15 residues long. Germline assignment: CDR1 SNHLY and CDR2 FYNNEI.

This clonotype has just a few counts. The chain is built from TRBV7-2 and TRBJ2-7; D may be TRBD1 or TRBD2 (6 bases each). Germline-derived CDR1 and CDR2 are SGHTA and FQGNSA. The CDR3 runs 13 residues. V lost 5 bases, J lost 0 bases, and 8 bases lay in between. The CDR3 DNA reads TGTGCCAGCAGCGGGGGGCACTCCTACGAGCAGTACTTC. It translates to CASSGGHSYEQYF.

V and J are TRBV13 and TRBJ1-6; 7 positions match TRBD1. Looked up from germline, CDR1 is PRHDT and CDR2 is FYEKMQ (reference sequence). With 5 bases clipped from V and 9 bases from J, the junction kept 10 bases outside the gene matches. This CDR3 is built from 15 residues. The chain's CDR3 is CASSPVIQGLSPLHF. Written as DNA, the CDR3 is TGTGCCAGCAGCCCCGTTATACAGGGGCTTTCACCCCTCCACTTT.

V and J are TRBV27 and TRBJ1-1; TRBD1 agrees at 8 bases. Germline V gives CDR1 MNHEY, CDR2 SMNVEV (reference sequence). The CDR3 is made up of 16 amino acids. J was trimmed by 5 bases and V by 2 bases; bases with no gene match: 10. Written as DNA, the CDR3 is TGTGCCAGCAGTTTACAGGGGGCGATGGGGTCGACTGAAGCTTTCTTT. It codes for CASSLQGAMGSTEAFF.

V is TRBV20-1 and J is TRBJ1-5, with 9 bases that match TRBD1. The V segment lost 4 bases and the J segment 4 bases; nucleotides outside the gene matches: 11. The CDR3 totals 16 residues. Germline V gives CDR1 DFQATT, CDR2 SNEGSKA (reference sequence). The CDR3, as DNA: TGCAGTGCTAAGGGACAGGGAGCGATAAGTAATCAGCCCCAGCATTTT. This codes for CSAKGQGAISNQPQHF.

There are a few counts of this clonotype. The chain uses TRBV20-1 and TRBJ2-5; 8 bases map to TRBD2. The junction had 11 bases not matched to a gene; V was cut back by 6 bases and J by 5 bases. Germline CDR1 and CDR2: DFQATT and SNEGSKA (reference sequence). The CDR3 extends over 14 amino acids. The DNA of the CDR3 is TGCAGTGCGACCGGGACTAGGGGCTCGGAGACCCAGTACTTC. Its translation is CSATGTRGSETQYF.

The V and J genes are TRBV27 and TRBJ1-1; no clear D gene. The germline gives CDR1 MNHEY, CDR2 SMNVEV (reference sequence). V lost 1 base, J lost 1 base, and 7 bases lay in between. The CDR3 spans 14 residues. The CDR3 DNA follows: TGTGCCAGCAGTTTATTGGGAAAGAACACTGAAGCTTTCTTT. Residues: CASSLLGKNTEAFF.

This clonotype was detected only a few times. The chain recombines TRBV30 with TRBJ2-7; 7 positions match TRBD2. Germline trimming cut 5 bases from V and 6 bases from J; bases unmatched to any gene: 7. The CDR3 is 12 residues long. The V gene's germline CDR1 is GTSNPN and CDR2 SVGIG (reference sequence). The CDR3 coding sequence is TGTGCCTGGGGCTGGGGGGAGGGCGAGCAGTACTTC. As protein: CAWGWGEGEQYF.

This CDR3 is CSAFGDSTQETQYF. CDR3 nucleotides: TGCAGTGCTTTTGGGGACAGCACACAAGAGACCCAGTACTTC. The chain couples TRBV20-1 to TRBJ2-5, with 7 bases lining up with TRBD1. After removal of 5 bases from V and 2 bases from J, the junction contained 8 bases not matched to a gene. The CDR3 is made up of 14 amino acids. Per the germline V gene, CDR1 is DFQATT and CDR2 is SNEGSKA (reference sequence).